These 14 T cell receptor beta chains were sequenced from one sample in a study of shared clonotypes between healthy human individuals. The assay was immunoSEQ multiplex PCR, and TCRdb's table has in-frame clones only and misses some. This sample has about 1.5 million clones; around 98% occur once, and the top ten carry about 0.45%. Sequences were obtained from naive CD4+ T cells sorted from blood. Subset denoted: CD45RA+ positively selected. The receptors shown here come from a man aged 30 to 39 in good health.

The chain carries TRBV10-3 and TRBJ2-7; TRBD1 might be the D (6 bases). Trimming left V 9 bases short and J 0 bases short, with 18 bases between. Germline-derived CDR1 and CDR2 are ENHRY and SYGVKD. The CDR3 length is 15 residues. In nucleotides, the CDR3 is TGTGCCATAGCCCTGGGGACAACGAGCTCCTACGAGCAGTACTTC. As protein: CAIALGTTSSYEQYF.

Concerning this clone itself: The sample holds other DNA sequences that translate to the same CDR3. The gene calls are TRBV18 and TRBJ2-3, with no clear D. The germline CDR1 and CDR2 sequences are KGHSH and LQKENI. The CDR3 runs to 13 residues. V lost 3 bases and J 0 bases, leaving 4 bases between the germline ends. The CDR3 DNA reads TGTGCCAGCTCACCCCTCAGCACAGATACGCAGTATTTT. Translation gives CASSPLSTDTQYF.

The rearrangement joins TRBV7-9 to TRBJ1-2; the D gene is possibly TRBD1 (5 bases). CDR3 length equals 15 residues. V gave up 1 base and J gave up 8 bases, with 17 bases separating them. Germline V lookup: CDR1 SEHNR, CDR2 FQNEAQ (reference sequence). CDR3 DNA: TGTGCCAGCAGCTTAGATCGGGGCAGCCAAGGAGGCTACACCTTC. Its translation: CASSLDRGSQGGYTF.

This clone was counted between two and nine times. In the same sample, other DNA sequences code for this CDR3. The chain combines TRBV5-1 with TRBJ1-3, with a weak D call TRBD1 (6 bases). The CDR3 covers 14 residues. Germline V CDR1 and CDR2: SGHRS, YFSETQ. The ends were cut back, 4 bases at V and 0 bases at J, with 8 bases in the middle. The CDR3 reads CASSPDSSGNTIYF. The CDR3 DNA sequence: TGCGCCAGCAGCCCGGACAGCTCTGGAAACACCATATATTTT.

J is TRBJ2-7 and V is TRBV7-2; D call uncertain. The germline V gene has CDR1 SGHTA and CDR2 FQGNSA. V dropped 1 base and J dropped 2 bases, with 6 bases sitting between them. The CDR3 runs to 13 residues. The CDR3 region has the DNA TGTGCCAGCAGCTTAGTTCCCACCTACGAGCAGTACTTC. It is translated as CASSLVPTYEQYF.

J is TRBJ1-2 and V is TRBV6-1; TRBD1 matches 10 bases. Per germline, CDR1 MNHNS and CDR2 SASEGT. The CDR3 is 15 amino acids. V shed 5 bases, J shed 4 bases, and the junction held 7 bases outside the gene matches. CDR3 sequence: CASSSGTGDSYGYTF. CDR3 coding DNA: TGTGCCAGCAGTTCCGGGACAGGGGATTCCTATGGCTACACCTTC.

This chain connects TRBV6-1 to TRBJ2-6; D unresolved. V gave up 9 bases and J gave up 4 bases, with 16 bases separating them. Germline CDR1 and CDR2: MNHNS and SASEGT. The CDR3 spans 15 residues. CDR3 nucleotides: TGTGCCAGTATGTGGGCGACGACCGGGGCCAACGTCCTGACTTTC. Translation gives CASMWATTGANVLTF.

This sequence joins TRBV15 and TRBJ1-4; 7 nucleotides match TRBD1. V dropped 1 base and J dropped 7; count of bases not matched to a gene: 0. The CDR3 covers 13 residues. In germline, CDR1 is LNHNV, CDR2 YYDKDF (reference sequence). In nucleotides, the CDR3 is TGTGCCACCAGCAGAGGACAGGGTGAAAAACTGTTTTTT. Protein: CATSRGQGEKLFF.

About this clone itself: Other DNA sequences of this sample code for an identical CDR3. This rearrangement joins TRBV18 to TRBJ1-5, with TRBD1 matching 7 bases. V shed 2 bases and J 1 base; nucleotides not matched to a gene: 2. Germline V gene sequence: CDR1 KGHSH, CDR2 LQKENI. The CDR3 loop spans 15 amino acids. In DNA form, the CDR3 reads TGTGCCAGCTCACCAAGCAGGGGGAGCAATCAGCCCCAGCATTTT. Translated: CASSPSRGSNQPQHF.

This rearrangement joins TRBV11-2 to TRBJ2-7; D might be TRBD1 or TRBD2, each matching 5 bases. V lost 4 bases and J 6 bases, leaving 25 bases between the germline ends. This CDR3 contains 17 residues. Germline V gene sequence: CDR1 SGHAT, CDR2 FQNNGV. CDR3 in amino acids: CASSSPYGAGARREQYF. The CDR3, as DNA: TGTGCCAGCAGCTCTCCCTACGGGGCTGGGGCTAGGCGCGAGCAGTACTTC.

This clone was picked up one time. The chain is built from TRBV11-2 and TRBJ1-4; D is unclear. CDR1 is SGHAT, CDR2 FQNNGV, per germline. Trimming stripped 3 bases from V and 4 bases from J, with 9 bases between. The CDR3 has 14 amino acids. CDR3 bases: TGTGCCAGCAGCTTTAACGGACTTAATGAAAAACTGTTTTTT. It is translated as CASSFNGLNEKLFF.

V and J are TRBV10-3 and TRBJ2-7, with a tentative D call TRBD1 (5 bases). The germline V and J ends were trimmed by 10 bases and 5 bases, with 12 bases remaining between them. Germline values: CDR1 ENHRY, CDR2 SYGVKD. The CDR3 sequence is 11 residues long. The CDR3 protein is CATAQGNEQYF. The CDR3 DNA reads as TGTGCCACCGCGCAGGGAAACGAGCAGTACTTC.

For this clone: The same CDR3 arises from other DNA sequences in this sample as well. This chain joins TRBV5-1 and TRBJ2-7; D is unclear. The CDR3 has 12 amino acids. Trimming pared 0 bases from V and 5 bases from J, leaving 6 bases between. Germline V gene sequence: CDR1 SGHRS, CDR2 YFSETQ. CDR3 DNA: TGCGCCAGCAGCTTGGAAGGAAACGAGCAGTACTTC. Translation gives CASSLEGNEQYF.

The rearrangement joins TRBV7-9 to TRBJ2-7; a possible D gene is TRBD2 (5 bases). The germline V gene has CDR1 SEHNR and CDR2 FQNEAQ (reference sequence). This CDR3 contains 14 residues. With 5 bases removed from V and 0 bases from J, the gap between germline ends came to 11 bases. The DNA for the CDR3 is TGTGCCAGCAGCCAGGACTCAACCTCCTACGAGCAGTACTTC. Its protein product is CASSQDSTSYEQYF.